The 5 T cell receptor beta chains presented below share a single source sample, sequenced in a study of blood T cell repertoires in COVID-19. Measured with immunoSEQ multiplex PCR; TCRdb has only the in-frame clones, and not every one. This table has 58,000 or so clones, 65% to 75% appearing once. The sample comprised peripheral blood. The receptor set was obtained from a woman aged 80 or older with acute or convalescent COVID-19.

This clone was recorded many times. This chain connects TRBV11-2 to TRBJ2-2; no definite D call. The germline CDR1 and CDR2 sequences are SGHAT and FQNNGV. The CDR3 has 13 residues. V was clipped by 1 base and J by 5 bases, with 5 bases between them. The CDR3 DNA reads TGTGCCAGCAGCTTAGGGAGTACCGGGGAGCTGTTTTTT. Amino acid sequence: CASSLGSTGELFF.

Here the CDR3 DNA reads TGTGCCAGCAGCTTAGCTAATAGGCCAGGTTCACCCCTCCACTTT. This gives the protein CASSLANRPGSPLHF. The chain couples TRBV11-2 to TRBJ1-6; D is undetermined. This CDR3 spans 15 amino acids. V lost 1 base and J lost 9, with 13 bases in between. The germline V gene encodes CDR1 SGHAT and CDR2 FQNNGV. The whole variable domain, remainder taken from reference TRBV11-2 and TRBJ1-6, is EAGVAQSPRYKIIEKRQSVAFWCNPISGHATLYWYQQILGQGPKLLIQFQNNGVVDDSQLPKDRFSAERLKGVDSTLKIQPAKLEDSAVYLCASSLANRPGSPLHFGNGTRLTVT.

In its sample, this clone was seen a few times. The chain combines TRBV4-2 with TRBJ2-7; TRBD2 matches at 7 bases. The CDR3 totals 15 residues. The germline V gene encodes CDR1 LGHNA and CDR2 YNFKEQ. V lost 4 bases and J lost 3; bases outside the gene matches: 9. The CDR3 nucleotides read TGTGCCAGCAGCCCCCGGGCGGGAGTTGTCTACGAGCAGTACTTC. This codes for CASSPRAGVVYEQYF.

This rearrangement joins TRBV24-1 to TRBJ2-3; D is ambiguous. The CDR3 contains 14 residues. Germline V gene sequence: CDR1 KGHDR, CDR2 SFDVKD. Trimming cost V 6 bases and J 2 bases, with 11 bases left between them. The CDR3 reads CATSNGGVTDTQYF. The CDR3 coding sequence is TGTGCCACCAGTAACGGCGGAGTCACAGATACGCAGTATTTT.

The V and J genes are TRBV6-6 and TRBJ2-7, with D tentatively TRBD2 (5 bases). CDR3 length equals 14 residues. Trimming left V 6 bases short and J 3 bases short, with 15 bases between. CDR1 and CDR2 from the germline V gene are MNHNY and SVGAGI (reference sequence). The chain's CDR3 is CASRSQASSYEQYF. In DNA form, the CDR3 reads TGTGCCAGCAGATCTCAAGCTAGCAGCTACGAGCAGTACTTC.